This T cell receptor beta chain was sequenced during a study of circulating CD8 cells and anti-PD-1 response in melanoma. TCR libraries were prepared from 15 ng of total RNA with the QIAseq Immune Repertoire TCR panel. TCRdb redid the calling of the reads with MiXCR, one entry per CDR3 protein. The data contain just over 1,500 distinct CDR3 sequences, 9.3% of them singletons. As concerns this clonotype: Antigen unknown. This may be a read error: a much more frequent sequence differs by one nucleotide.

Live CD3+CD8+TCRalphabeta+ cells were sorted into four subsets by PD-1 and/or TIGIT. Trimming took 0 bases from V and 7 from J; bases not matched to a gene: 10. The CDR3 extends over 15 amino acids. Germline V gives CDR1 SGDLS, CDR2 YYNGEE. Study-level points and caveats: At M1, fewer than 7% of TRB clonotypes appeared in multiple subsets. No tumor material was available, so peptide assays assessed reactivity. Generally, no replicate experiments were performed.

This specimen consisted of CD8+ T cells from PBMCs, obtained at baseline or after one month of anti-PD-1 therapy (not recorded which). The chain joins TRBV9 to TRBJ2-7; 7 bases are a match to TRBD2. This TCR came from a human donor with melanoma. CDR3 DNA: TGTGCCAGCAGCGTAGGGGACTACGGATACAATGAGCAGTACTTC. Protein: CASSVGDYGYNEQYF.